This T cell receptor (beta chain) was profiled in a study of vaccination and CD4 T cells after COVID-19. About this clonotype itself: What it binds is unknown.

Treatment noted: approximately nine-day PBMC culture with coronavirus spike peptide pools or control peptides (ViraFEST assay). Cultured CD4+ T-cell DNA underwent Oncomine TCR Beta short-read sequencing. TCRdb re-derived calls from the PCR reads in MiXCR, one entry per CDR3 protein. The data hold approximately 13,000 distinct CDR3 sequences, with approximately 75% observed a single time. Sequencing was carried out using CD4+ T cells from blood, cultured in vitro. The receptor was isolated from a human donor who had recovered from COVID-19.

As DNA, the CDR3 is TGTGCCAGCAGGCAGACAGGGGGCAAAAACACCATATATTTT. Translation: CASRQTGGKNTIYF. The V call is TRBV28, the J call TRBJ1-3; 10 nucleotides line up with TRBD1. The ends lost 6 bases at V and 6 bases at J; junction bases unmatched: 5. Looked up from germline, CDR1 is MDHEN and CDR2 is SYDVKM. This CDR3 is 14 amino acids long.